Presented here are 2 T cell receptor beta chains from one specimen sequenced in a study of early T cells in non-severe SARS-CoV-2 infection. TCRdb itself ran the 5' RACE reads through MiXCR, one entry per CDR3 protein. This sample carries some 29,000 distinct CDR3 sequences, roughly 4.7% of them seen once, and the ten largest clones take about 5.7%. Sequences were obtained from whole blood. The receptors originated from an adult who was a healthcare worker with PCR-confirmed SARS-CoV-2 infection or an uninfected control (not recorded which).

This clonotype was observed a handful of times. This chain uses TRBV11-1 with TRBJ2-1; 7 nucleotides match TRBD2. The germline V gene has CDR1 SGHAT and CDR2 FQDESV (reference sequence). The J segment lost 5 bases and the V segment lost 1 base, leaving 2 bases of the junction unmatched. The CDR3 is made up of 14 amino acids. The CDR3 bases are TGTGCCAGCAGCTTAGTACTAGCGAACAATGAGCAGTTCTTC. The encoded protein is CASSLVLANNEQFF.

V usage is TRBV6-1 and J usage is TRBJ1-1, with a possible D match to TRBD1 (6 bases). V lost 6 bases and J lost 4, with 15 bases in between. The germline gives CDR1 MNHNS, CDR2 SASEGT. This CDR3 is built from 14 residues. The CDR3 reads CASSVKGGGTEAFF. CDR3 nucleotide sequence: TGTGCCAGCAGCGTAAAGGGAGGGGGCACTGAAGCTTTCTTT.